Listed here is a single TCR beta chain. Each CDR3 protein is one row after TCRdb ran MiXCR on the 5' RACE reads. This table has about 57,000 distinct CDR3 sequences, 26% appearing once. With 5 bases clipped from V and 0 bases from J, the junction kept 3 bases outside the gene matches. The CDR3 sequence is 15 residues long. CDR1 SGHRS and CDR2 YFSETQ come from the germline V gene. Treg sorting used a CD4+CD25+CD127-/low gate. Sequenced sample: tumor-infiltrating Tregs sorted from the breast tumor. This chain links TRBV5-1 with TRBJ1-5; 9 bases map to TRBD1. The clonotype originates from a female donor with breast cancer. Here the CDR3 DNA reads TGCGCCAGCAGGACAGGGGGGAATAGCAATCAGCCCCAGCATTTT. It translates to CASRTGGNSNQPQHF.